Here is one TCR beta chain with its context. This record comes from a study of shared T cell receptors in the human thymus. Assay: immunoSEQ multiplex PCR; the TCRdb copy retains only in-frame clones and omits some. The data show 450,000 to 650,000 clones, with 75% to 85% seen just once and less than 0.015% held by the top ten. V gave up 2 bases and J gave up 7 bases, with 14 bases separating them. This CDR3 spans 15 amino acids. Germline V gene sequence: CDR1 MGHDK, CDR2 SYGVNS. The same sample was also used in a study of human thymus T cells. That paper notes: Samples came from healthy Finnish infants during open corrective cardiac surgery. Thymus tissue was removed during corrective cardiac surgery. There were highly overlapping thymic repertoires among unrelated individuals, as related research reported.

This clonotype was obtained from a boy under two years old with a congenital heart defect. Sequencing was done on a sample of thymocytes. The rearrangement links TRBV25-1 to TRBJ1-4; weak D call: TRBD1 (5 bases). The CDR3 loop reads CASSEGGGEGEKLFF. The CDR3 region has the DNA TGTGCCAGCAGTGAAGGCGGGGGGGAAGGTGAAAAACTGTTTTTT. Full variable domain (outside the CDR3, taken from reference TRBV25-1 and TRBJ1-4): EADIYQTPRYLVIGTGKKITLECSQTMGHDKMYWYQQDPGMELHLIHYSYGVNSTEKGDLSSESTVSRIRTEHFPLTLESARPSHTSQYLCASSEGGGEGEKLFFGSGTQLSVL.